A selection of T cell receptor beta chains follows, all from one sample in a study of T-cell memory formation after mild COVID-19. TCRdb analysed the 5' RACE reads with MiXCR anew, one entry per CDR3 protein. The sample consists of about 14,000 distinct CDR3 sequences, around 13% of them appearing once. Source material: PBMCs or a T cell subset sorted from them (not recorded which). The receptors here all came from an adult woman who had mild COVID-19 (a few samples of this study predate the infection). Cell type and time point are not known. Each CDR3 is given without its conserved first and last residue. A D gene is named only where the DNA matches it firmly. The size of a clone is reported for some rows only, either as once, few or many, or as a class for expanded clones.

>many|TRBV5-1|NA|TRBJ2-1
ASSLVRGGVYNEQF
>many|TRBV7-2|NA|TRBJ1-2
ASSAYRDYHYGYT
>many|TRBV12-3/TRBV12-4|NA|TRBJ1-5
ASNTFTPGQRGSNQPQH
>many|TRBV20-1|TRBD2|TRBJ2-1
SARDVSGGNEQF
>many|TRBV9|TRBD1|TRBJ1-1
ASSAQGQGNTEAF
>medium-sized|TRBV5-1|NA|TRBJ2-1
ASSLVSRDWDEQF
>NA|TRBV5-1|NA|TRBJ1-1
ASSLVWTAKNTEAF
>NA|TRBV15|NA|TRBJ2-1
ATSTKGGGEQF
>NA|TRBV7-2|NA|TRBJ2-5
ASSPGVGRETQY
>many|TRBV12-3/TRBV12-4|NA|TRBJ1-3
ASRPTAGNTIY
>medium-sized|TRBV4-1|NA|TRBJ2-2
ASSQERGALPGELF
>many|TRBV24-1|NA|TRBJ2-3
ATSPGQFTDTQY
>many|TRBV12-3/TRBV12-4|TRBD2|TRBJ2-1
ASSSGTRSGQF
>many|TRBV2|TRBD2|TRBJ2-3
ASSDRAGGPRADTQY
>many|TRBV6-6|TRBD1|TRBJ2-2
ASSPGTANTGELF
>many|TRBV6-2/TRBV6-3|NA|TRBJ2-7
ASSFGRDYY
>many|TRBV19|NA|TRBJ2-7
ASSIQGRREQY
>many|TRBV7-3|TRBD2|TRBJ2-3
ASSLKSSGASTDTQY
>many|TRBV4-1|NA|TRBJ2-7
ASSQDGRGPTYEQY